This TCR beta chain was recorded in a study of blood T cell repertoires in COVID-19. Libraries were prepared by immunoSEQ multiplex PCR; TCRdb keeps only in-frame clonotypes and omits some of them. The sample carries around 100,000 clones, approximately 91% recorded once. V lost 6 bases, J lost 8 bases, and 11 bases lay in between. This CDR3 contains 13 residues. Material: peripheral blood. This clonotype was sampled from a man aged 60 to 75 with acute or convalescent COVID-19. This chain joins TRBV12-3 or TRBV12-4 and TRBJ1-6; D ambiguous. CDR3: CASRLAMDSPLHF. CDR3 nucleotides: TGTGCCAGCAGGCTCGCGATGGATTCACCCCTCCACTTT.